This T cell receptor beta chain stems from a study of shared clonotypes between healthy human individuals (dated by TCRdb to 2018 to 2020). The study in broad terms: A couple of women and three men aged 18 to 49 years were included in the cohort. Per donor, three plates each were used for CD4 naive and CD4 memory, two for CD8 naive, and one for CD8 memory. Per donor, leukapheresis produced somewhere between about 0.85 and 10 billion PBMCs. To increase sequencing depth and limit assay-specific biases, different laboratories used diverse techniques to prepare libraries and sequence TCR repertoires. Blood TCR repertoires of four to six healthy adults were deeply sequenced to estimate repertoire size and the extent of clonotype sharing between individuals. The full study reports these points: Larger estimated clonotype richness was generally found for naive subsets than for memory subsets. Because the study included a small number of donors, the genetic and exposure-history diversity represented was limited. Across several donors, about 5% of naive CD4, approximately 4% of naive CD8, about 2.3% of memory CD4, and approximately 0.4% of memory CD8 clonotypes were shared. Higher generation probabilities were observed for clonotypes shared by all four sorted-subset donors than for non-shared clonotypes. Pairwise subsampling indicated that sequencing depth was expected to affect the degree of clonotype sharing among donors. Sampling was restricted to blood, and TCR repertoires in tissue are likely to differ from TCR repertoires in blood. Incomplete sequencing was indicated by rarefaction of sorted-subset datasets, despite the large sequencing depth.

Using the deep immunoSEQ assay, TCR CDR3 regions were amplified from genomic DNA by multiplex PCR. For each cell subset, the extracted genomic DNA was distributed evenly across all wells of several immunoSEQ 96-well plates, and each plate served as one replicate. For sorted subsets, 200 to 250 ng genomic DNA, equal to 30,000 or so T cell genomes, was loaded into each replicate PCR. The purified libraries were quantified using a Qubit 3.0 fluorometer, sized with a Bioanalyzer 2100, and then quantified again using the KAPA Library Quantification kit. Every immunoSEQ 96-well plate was sequenced on a separate single-read 150-cycle Illumina NextSeq 550 flow cell. As for the authors' bioinformatics: The immunoSEQ output contained only junctional sequences without quality scores, so filtering could not match that applied to full-length reads. Sequences were annotated with PyIR, a Python wrapper for IgBLAST v1.9, using IMGT germline references to assign V/J genes and CDR3. Any read was removed if the V/J assignment was weak (E-value above 1e-6), the CDR3 was missing, or the read contained stop codons, out-of-frame junctions, or ambiguous translated residues. V3J clonotypes were defined by identical inferred V gene, J gene, and CDR3 amino acid sequence. To compute the percentage overlap between repertoires, the number of shared unique clonotypes was divided by the size of the smaller repertoire. Three approaches were used to assess repertoire richness: RTK rarefaction, the Chao1 estimator, and Recon v2.1 estimates of unobserved clonotypes. For all TCRbeta clonotypes obtained by the gDNA method from several donors, generation probabilities were computed with OLGA. The table comes from immuneACCESS by way of TCRdb, which keeps in-frame sequences with V and J called. Part of the clones is missing from these tables; in studies checked, under half for an unresolved V gene and the rest for unknown reasons. D and trimming come from the DNA, and the V and J calls and clone size come from that table. Counted in this sample were hundreds of thousands of clones; approximately 96% of them appeared once. The top ten clonotypes cover roughly 0.1% of the sample.

The germline V gene (reference sequence) specifies MNHEY as CDR1 and SMNVEV as CDR2. Clipping removes 6 bases from V and 5 bases from J, with 13 as the unmatched junction base count. From cysteine to phenylalanine, the CDR3 is 17 amino acids long. Only CDR3 DNA remains: 51 bases, in frame from the first base. Of note for this clone: Its recognized antigen is unknown. Base-call qualities are not available, and no considerably larger clone is one nucleotide away.

For the CD8 naive samples, CD45RO-negative cells were positively selected for CCR7, yielding a CD45RA+CCR7+ population from which TemRA cells were excluded. The donors were healthy, HIV-negative adults who had no recently reported acute infections or vaccinations. Only Caucasian adults living in Nashville, Tennessee, USA were represented among the donors. After blood collection by leukapheresis, PBMCs were isolated using Ficoll-Histopaque density gradient centrifugation and then cryopreserved in the vapor phase of liquid nitrogen. Analytical flow cytometry was used to check the purity and quantity of every magnetically sorted T cell population. From each sorted fraction, genomic DNA was isolated and quantified by UV absorbance on a Nanodrop 2000c.

The TCR originated in a woman in her twenties or thirties in good health. The chain links TRBV27 with TRBJ2-5, and TRBD2 matches 12 of the central bases. The source material was naive CD8+ T cells sorted from blood. This sample's cell subset or site label indicates: CD45RA+CCR7+. The nucleotide sequence is TGTGCCAGCAGCCCCAAACGACTAGCGGGAGCTGTGGAGACCCAGTACTTC. This sequence encodes CASSPKRLAGAVETQYF.